The clone carrying this T cell receptor beta chain appeared once. Its antigen is not identified. These data originate in a study of cytomegalovirus exposure and HLA in healthy donors. Across the whole study: There were roughly 80 million unique TCRs (from HLA-typed donors) in an early data release. Study-wide results and limits: Confirmation was obtained in vitro that a few CMV-associated chains are specific for CMV antigens. Rare sequences made up most TCRs, while some public TCRs were found in many donors.

CDR3 length: 15 amino acids. Trimming cost V 5 bases and J 5 bases, with 18 bases left between them. Germline V gene lookup returns CDR1 MDHEN and CDR2 SYDVKM. The PCR was carried out with 60 Vbeta primers and 13 Jbeta primers. Only in-frame clones appear in the TCRdb table, and some are missing; sequencing was by immunoSEQ multiplex PCR. The table includes some 150,000 clones, approximately 80% detected once. This TCR derives from a woman between 45 and 60 years old in good health and CMV-seronegative. This chain joins TRBV28 and TRBJ1-2; possible D gene TRBD1, 5 bases. Sequencing was done on a sample of PBMCs. The chain's CDR3 is CASSPNPGKAYGYTF. The CDR3 bases are TGTGCCAGCAGTCCAAACCCAGGGAAAGCTTATGGCTACACCTTC.